Below, 15 T cell receptor beta chains from the same sample are listed, as sequenced in a study of tumor-infiltrating lymphocytes in primary liver carcinoma. Starting material of roughly 550 ng total RNA yielded TCR beta cDNA via a constant-region primer. Libraries covering TCR beta were generated through three nested multiplex PCR rounds (using a slightly modified ARM-PCR). Use of TRBV1-TRBV30 forward primers with a C-beta reverse primer characterized the first two PCR rounds, which lasted 10 cycles each. Via MiXCR, TCRdb re-called the multiplex PCR reads, giving one row per CDR3 protein. The sample holds about 120,000 distinct CDR3 sequences, 60% to 70% seen once. Unsorted bulk tissue, about 20-32 mg of it, served as the source for co-extraction of RNA and DNA. Sequenced: liver tumor tissue from sampling region 1. Subset described: tumor region T1, superior pole. The receptor set was obtained from a woman in her fifties or sixties with primary liver carcinoma and hepatitis B virus infection.

This clonotype is judged medium-sized. The rearrangement joins TRBV6-1 to TRBJ1-1, with D possibly being TRBD1 (5 bases). Germline values: CDR1 MNHNS, CDR2 SASEGT. V lost 6 bases and J lost 1, with 12 bases in between. The CDR3 loop spans 14 amino acids. As DNA, the CDR3 is TGTGCCAGCAGGGCCGGGACGGAGAACACTGAAGCTTTCTTT. Translating gives CASRAGTENTEAFF.

The V call is TRBV10-3, the J call TRBJ1-4, with 9 bases that match TRBD1. Germline CDR1 and CDR2: ENHRY and SYGVKD. The V and J ends lost 10 bases and 8 bases, in that order; junction bases with no gene match: 8. CDR3 size: 13 residues. The CDR3 region has the DNA TGTGCCACACAGGGGGCGACGCAGGAAAAACTGTTTTTT. Protein: CATQGATQEKLFF.

This clonotype has a handful of counts. The V and J genes are TRBV28 and TRBJ2-5; 8 bases are shared with TRBD2. Germline-derived CDR1 and CDR2 are MDHEN and SYDVKM. J gave up 4 bases and V 6 bases, and 16 bases lay outside the gene matches. The CDR3 loop spans 17 amino acids. CDR3 bases: TGTGCCAGCAGAGTTCCCCACGGGACTAGAGAGGGAGAGACCCAGTACTTC. It codes for CASRVPHGTREGETQYF.

About this clonotype: A read error may explain this, as a much larger clone is one base away. This chain links TRBV12-3 or TRBV12-4 with TRBJ2-1; TRBD2 might be the D (6 bases). The CDR3 is 13 residues long. CDR3 in amino acids: CACSHGGRNEQFF. The CDR3 region has the DNA TGTGCCTGCAGTCACGGGGGAAGGAATGAGCAGTTCTTC.

The sample holds many counts of this clonotype. The chain employs TRBV4-1 and TRBJ1-1; maybe TRBD1 (5 bases). Germline V lookup: CDR1 MGHRA, CDR2 YSYEKL. The ends were cut back, 0 bases at V and 1 base at J, with 12 bases in the middle. The CDR3 length is 16 residues. CDR3 region: CASSQDRRGTNTEAFF. In nucleotides, the CDR3 is TGCGCCAGCAGCCAAGATCGTCGGGGGACGAACACTGAAGCTTTCTTT.

This clonotype was recorded a few times. The chain uses TRBV10-2 and TRBJ2-7, with D maybe TRBD1 (6 bases). Trimming took 8 bases from V and 3 from J, leaving 17 bases between them. The CDR3 sequence is 14 residues long. From germline, CDR1 is WSHSY and CDR2 SAAADI. CDR3 protein: CASAQGSPSYEQYF. CDR3 bases: TGCGCCAGCGCCCAGGGGAGTCCTAGCTACGAGCAGTACTTC.

Comment on this clonotype: A much larger clone is a single base away; this may be a read error. V and J are TRBV5-1 and TRBJ2-2; either TRBD1 or TRBD2 may fit D (6 bases each). The CDR3 covers 14 residues. Germline CDR1 and CDR2: SGHRS and YFSETQ. Trimming took off 4 bases at V and 5 bases at J, with 12 bases between the two ends. In DNA, the CDR3 is TGCGCCAGCAGCCGGGGGCCGGGGACCGGGGAGCTGTTTTTT. Protein product: CASSRGPGTGELFF.

Regarding this clonotype: At one end, the junction sequence differs from germline, possibly due to a read error. The rearrangement uses TRBV11-2 and TRBJ2-5; tentative D call: TRBD1 (6 bases). Per germline, CDR1 SGHAT and CDR2 FQNNGV. This CDR3 is 15 amino acids long. The CDR3 DNA is TGTGCCAGCAGCCGTGGATCAGGGGTTAGGGAGACTCAGTACTTC. Translation gives CASSRGSGVRETQYF.

As to this clonotype: At one end the junction does not follow the germline gene, possibly because of a read error. The chain recombines TRBV11-3 with TRBJ2-7; D tentatively reads TRBD1 or TRBD2 (5 bases each). The CDR3 length is 16 residues. CDR1 is SGHNT, CDR2 YENEEA, per germline. The CDR3 bases are TGTGTCAGCAGCTTAGATGGGACGAGGAGCTCCTACGAGCAATACTTC. Amino acid sequence: CVSSLDGTRSSYEQYF.

The CDR3 DNA reads as TGTGCCAGCAGGCTCCTACAGGGGGCTTCTTTCAGTGAGCAGTTCTTC. As protein: CASRLLQGASFSEQFF. The genes are TRBV5-6 and TRBJ2-1, with 9 nucleotides matching TRBD1. The CDR3 loop spans 16 amino acids. Germline V CDR1 and CDR2: SGHDT, YYEEEE. After removal of 5 bases from V and 9 bases from J, the junction contained 15 bases not matched to a gene.

In this sample, this clonotype turned up a few times. The J gene is TRBJ1-1, the V gene TRBV2, with a possible D match to TRBD1 (6 bases). This CDR3 has 13 amino acids. V lost 6 bases and J lost 1, with 9 bases in between. Germline lookup yields CDR1 SNHLY and CDR2 FYNNEI. The chain's CDR3 is CASSQGQNTEAFF. The CDR3 coding sequence is TGTGCCAGCAGCCAGGGACAGAACACTGAAGCTTTCTTT.

In regard to this clonotype: A much more abundant neighbour one base away suggests this may be a read error. V gene TRBV30 combines with J gene TRBJ2-3; 10 bases are shared with TRBD2. Germline values: CDR1 GTSNPN, CDR2 SVGIG (reference sequence). The CDR3 contains 14 residues. CDR3 sequence reads: CALSKGLASDTQYF. CDR3 bases: TGTGCCTTGAGTAAGGGACTAGCGTCAGATACGCAGTATTTT.

The chain uses TRBV11-2 and TRBJ2-4, with D unclear. The CDR3 is made up of 14 amino acids. Germline V CDR1 and CDR2: SGHAT, FQNNGV. CDR3 protein: CISRTERNVNIQYF. Here the CDR3 DNA reads TGTATCAGCAGGACCGAGAGAAACGTAAACATTCAGTACTTC.

This clonotype was seen a handful of times. The chain carries TRBV7-8 and TRBJ2-3; 11 bases map to TRBD2. Germline CDR1 and CDR2: SGHVS and FQNEAQ. The junction had 3 bases not matched to a gene; V was cut back by 1 base and J by 0 bases. The CDR3 covers 17 residues. The CDR3 bases are TGTGCCAGCAGCTTAGGGACTAGCGGGCCGAGCACAGATACGCAGTATTTT. This translates into CASSLGTSGPSTDTQYF.

About this clonotype itself: At one boundary the junction diverges from the germline segment, which might be a read error. The chain links TRBV11-2 to TRBJ1-2, with D perhaps TRBD1 (5 bases). Germline values: CDR1 SGHAT, CDR2 FQNNGV. The CDR3 is 13 amino acids. The CDR3 DNA reads as TGTGCCAACAGCTTAGGGGCTTGTTTTGGCTACACCTTC. Residues: CANSLGACFGYTF. Drawing the rest from reference TRBV11-2 and TRBJ1-2, the complete variable domain is EAGVAQSPRYKIIEKRQSVAFWCNPISGHATLYWYQQILGQGPKLLIQFQNNGVVDDSQLPKDRFSAERLKGVDSTLKIQPAKLEDSAVYLCANSLGACFGYTFGSGTRLTVV.